Each of the 21 T cell receptor beta chains below was sequenced from the same sample in a study of monozygotic twins with inflammatory bowel disease. From its re-call of the 5' RACE reads, TCRdb lists each CDR3 protein once, without DNA. The sample spans just over 300,000 distinct CDR3 sequences; the ten largest clones claim roughly 5.3%. Sequenced material: blood. These receptors originate from a human donor with ulcerative colitis or Crohn's disease, or a healthy co-twin of an affected twin (not recorded which).

The chain recombines TRBV4-3 with TRBJ1-1; TCRdb gives TRBD1 as the D gene, but with no DNA this cannot be confirmed. The CDR3 contains 18 residues. Looked up from germline, CDR1 is LGHNA and CDR2 is YSLEER. The CDR3 sequence is CASSQARGQAKVGTEAFF.

This rearrangement joins TRBV11-2 to TRBJ2-5; with no DNA, the TCRdb D assignment of TRBD2 cannot be verified. The CDR3 is 16 residues long. Germline values: CDR1 SGHAT, CDR2 FQNNGV. CDR3 sequence reads: CASSHGLAGTQETQYF.

The genes are TRBV5-1 and TRBJ2-1; TCRdb names TRBD2, which stays unverified in the absence of DNA. The CDR3 spans 14 residues. Germline lookup yields CDR1 SGHRS and CDR2 YFSETQ. The CDR3 region is CASSLGGLAKGQFF.

V gene TRBV5-1 combines with J gene TRBJ2-7; TCRdb gives TRBD1 as the D gene, but with no DNA this cannot be confirmed. The CDR3 has 13 residues. The V gene's germline CDR1 is SGHRS and CDR2 YFSETQ. CDR3 sequence reads: CASSSSGDYEQYF.

This chain uses TRBV2 with TRBJ2-7; TCRdb's assignment of TRBD1 cannot be checked, as there is no DNA. The CDR3 extends over 12 amino acids. Looked up from germline, CDR1 is SNHLY and CDR2 is FYNNEI. CDR3: CASIRQGDEQYF.

The chain uses TRBV27 and TRBJ2-1; TCRdb names TRBD1, which stays unverified in the absence of DNA. Looked up from germline, CDR1 is MNHEY and CDR2 is SMNVEV (reference sequence). The CDR3 consists of 14 residues. CDR3 protein: CASSLSQGASSPFF.

This CDR3 reads CSVHTGTGYGYTF. The gene calls are TRBV29-1 and TRBJ1-2; TCRdb indicates TRBD1, and absent DNA this call remains unverified. Germline assignment: CDR1 SQVTM and CDR2 ANQGSEA. This CDR3 has 13 residues.

The V call is TRBV7-2, the J call TRBJ2-5; TCRdb reports TRBD1, a call that lacks DNA to check it against. This CDR3 spans 14 amino acids. CDR1 and CDR2 (germline): SGHTA, FQGNSA. CDR3 residues: CASSYPTGGETQYF.

CDR3 amino acids: CASSSPGHLTDTQYF. This chain links TRBV7-8 with TRBJ2-3; there is no DNA to check the TCRdb D call of TRBD1. The V gene's germline CDR1 is SGHVS and CDR2 FQNEAQ. The length of the CDR3 is 15 residues.

The gene calls are TRBV9 and TRBJ2-3. The germline CDR1 and CDR2 sequences are SGDLS and YYNGEE. There are 17 residues in the CDR3. The CDR3: CASSVSLPQRATDTQYF.

The CDR3 spells CAIGQTLQPQHF. The chain couples TRBV28 to TRBJ1-5. This CDR3 is built from 12 residues. Germline-derived CDR1 and CDR2 are MDHEN and SYDVKM.

J is TRBJ1-5 and V is TRBV7-6; TCRdb reports TRBD1, a call that lacks DNA to check it against. This CDR3 has 13 amino acids. Germline V gene lookup returns CDR1 SGHVS and CDR2 FNYEAQ. This chain's CDR3 is CASSLGPPEPQHF.

The chain recombines TRBV20-1 with TRBJ2-3; TCRdb indicates TRBD2, and absent DNA this call remains unverified. Germline V gene sequence: CDR1 DFQATT, CDR2 SNEGSKA (reference sequence). CDR3 length: 12 amino acids. The CDR3 sequence: CSAPLLADTQYF.

This chain joins TRBV20-1 and TRBJ1-5. The CDR3 totals 12 residues. CDR1 is DFQATT, CDR2 SNEGSKA, per germline (reference sequence). The CDR3 here is CSGGDADQPQHF.

This rearrangement joins TRBV7-9 to TRBJ1-2; TCRdb picks TRBD1, but there is no DNA to check that call. The length of the CDR3 is 12 residues. Germline assignment: CDR1 SEHNR and CDR2 FQNEAQ (reference sequence). CDR3 amino acids: CASSGAYYGYTF.

This chain uses TRBV29-1 with TRBJ1-3; absent DNA, TCRdb's TRBD1 call cannot be checked. The CDR3 extends over 15 amino acids. CDR1 SQVTM and CDR2 ANQGSEA come from the germline V gene. The CDR3 spells CSVEGTPGDGNTIYF.

The rearrangement links TRBV5-1 to TRBJ2-3; TCRdb returns TRBD1, unconfirmable since there is no DNA. The CDR3 consists of 15 residues. Germline assignment: CDR1 SGHRS and CDR2 YFSETQ. Here the CDR3 reads CASSLAGRGTDTQYF.

The rearrangement uses TRBV6-6 and TRBJ1-4; TCRdb's assignment of TRBD1 cannot be checked, as there is no DNA. Germline lookup yields CDR1 MNHNY and CDR2 SVGAGI (reference sequence). CDR3 length: 14 residues. CDR3 loop: CASSYGQGREKLFF.

This chain joins TRBV29-1 and TRBJ2-7; the TRBD1 assignment by TCRdb is unverifiable without DNA. Germline CDR1 is SQVTM and CDR2 is ANQGSEA. The CDR3 runs 14 residues. CDR3 residues: CSVEFRDRGYEQYF.

The chain employs TRBV28 and TRBJ2-7. Looked up from germline, CDR1 is MDHEN and CDR2 is SYDVKM. The CDR3 is 15 amino acids. This CDR3 is CASISRWQKSYEQYF.

J is TRBJ2-7 and V is TRBV20-1; TCRdb designates TRBD1, a call that cannot be tested without DNA. The CDR3 sequence is 14 residues long. Germline CDR1 DFQATT, CDR2 SNEGSKA (reference sequence). The CDR3 reads CSARPGQGPYEQYF.